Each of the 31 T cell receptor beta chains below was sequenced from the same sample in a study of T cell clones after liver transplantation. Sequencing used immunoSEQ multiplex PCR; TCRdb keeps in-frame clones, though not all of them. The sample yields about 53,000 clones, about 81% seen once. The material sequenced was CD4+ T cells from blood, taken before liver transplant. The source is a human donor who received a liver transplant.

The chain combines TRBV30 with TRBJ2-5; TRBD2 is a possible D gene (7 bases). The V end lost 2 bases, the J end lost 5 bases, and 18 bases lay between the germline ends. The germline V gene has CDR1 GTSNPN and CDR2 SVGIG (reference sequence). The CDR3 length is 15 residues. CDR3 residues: CAWSTARGGSETQYF. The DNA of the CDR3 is TGTGCCTGGAGTACCGCAAGGGGGGGGAGTGAGACCCAGTACTTC.

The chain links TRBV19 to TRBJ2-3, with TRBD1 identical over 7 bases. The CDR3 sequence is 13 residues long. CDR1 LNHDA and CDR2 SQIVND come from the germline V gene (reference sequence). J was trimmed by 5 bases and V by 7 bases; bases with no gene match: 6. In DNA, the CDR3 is TGTGCCAGTACCACAGGGGCCGGAGATACGCAGTATTTT. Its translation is CASTTGAGDTQYF.

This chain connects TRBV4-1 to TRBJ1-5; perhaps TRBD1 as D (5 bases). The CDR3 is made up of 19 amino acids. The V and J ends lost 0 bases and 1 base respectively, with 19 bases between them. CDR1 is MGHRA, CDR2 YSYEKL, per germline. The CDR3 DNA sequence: TGCGCCAGCAGCCAAGATTTAGGGGAGGGTGATCTAAGCAATCAGCCCCAGCATTTT. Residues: CASSQDLGEGDLSNQPQHF.

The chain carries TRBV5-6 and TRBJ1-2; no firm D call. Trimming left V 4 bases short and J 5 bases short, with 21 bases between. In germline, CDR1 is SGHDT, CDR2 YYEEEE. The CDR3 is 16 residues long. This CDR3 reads CASSVLGSRSEYGYTF. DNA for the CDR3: TGTGCCAGCAGCGTCCTTGGGTCTAGATCGGAGTATGGCTACACCTTC.

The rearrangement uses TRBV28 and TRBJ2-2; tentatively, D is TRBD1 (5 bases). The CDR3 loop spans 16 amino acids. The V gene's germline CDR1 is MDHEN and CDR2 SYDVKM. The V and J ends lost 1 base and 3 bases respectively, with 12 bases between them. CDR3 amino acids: CASSLFRATHTGELFF. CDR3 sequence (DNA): TGTGCCAGCAGTTTATTCAGGGCTACTCACACCGGGGAGCTGTTTTTT.

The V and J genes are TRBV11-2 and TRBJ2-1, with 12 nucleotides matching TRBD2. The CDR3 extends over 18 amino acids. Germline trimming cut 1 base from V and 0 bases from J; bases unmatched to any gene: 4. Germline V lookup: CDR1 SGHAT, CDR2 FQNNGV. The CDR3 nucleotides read TGTGCCAGCAGCTTAGGGACTAGCGGGGTCTTCTCCTACAATGAGCAGTTCTTC. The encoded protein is CASSLGTSGVFSYNEQFF.

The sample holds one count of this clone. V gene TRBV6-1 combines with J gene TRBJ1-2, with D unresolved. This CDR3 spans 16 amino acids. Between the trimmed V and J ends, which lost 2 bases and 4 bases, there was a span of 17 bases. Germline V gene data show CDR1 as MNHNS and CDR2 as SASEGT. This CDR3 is CASSEQGGPTFYGYTF. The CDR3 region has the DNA TGTGCCAGCAGTGAACAAGGCGGACCAACCTTCTATGGCTACACCTTC.

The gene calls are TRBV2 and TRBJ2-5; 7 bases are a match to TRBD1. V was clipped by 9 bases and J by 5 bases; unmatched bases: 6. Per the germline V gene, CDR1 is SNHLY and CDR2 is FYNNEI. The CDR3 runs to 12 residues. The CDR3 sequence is CARGGVGETQYF. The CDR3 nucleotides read TGTGCCAGAGGGGGCGTGGGGGAGACCCAGTACTTC.

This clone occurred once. Here the CDR3 reads CASSFDTPPNKRESYNSPLHF. In nucleotides, the CDR3 is TGTGCCAGCAGTTTCGACACTCCACCCAACAAAAGAGAGTCCTATAATTCACCCCTCCACTTT. V is TRBV27 and J is TRBJ1-6; D is undetermined. Per germline, CDR1 MNHEY and CDR2 SMNVEV (reference sequence). This CDR3 is built from 21 residues. Trimming shortened V by 3 bases and J by 1 base, and 25 bases separated the two germline ends.

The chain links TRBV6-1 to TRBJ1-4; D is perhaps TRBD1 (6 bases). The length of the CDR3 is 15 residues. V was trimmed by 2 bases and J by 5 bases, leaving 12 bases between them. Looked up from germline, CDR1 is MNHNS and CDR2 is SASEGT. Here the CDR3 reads CASSESPGANEKLFF. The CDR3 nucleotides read TGTGCCAGCAGTGAATCCCCGGGGGCCAATGAAAAACTGTTTTTT.

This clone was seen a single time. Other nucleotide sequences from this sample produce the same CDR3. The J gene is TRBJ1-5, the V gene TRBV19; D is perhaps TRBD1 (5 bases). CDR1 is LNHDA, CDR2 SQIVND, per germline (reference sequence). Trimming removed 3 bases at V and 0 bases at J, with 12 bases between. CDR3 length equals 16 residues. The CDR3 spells CASSIIGGYSNQPQHF. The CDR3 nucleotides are TGTGCCAGTAGTATTATCGGGGGTTATAGCAATCAGCCCCAGCATTTT.

The CDR3 loop reads CASSLAVAGVDTQYF. The CDR3 DNA sequence: TGTGCCAGCAGCTTAGCGGTAGCGGGAGTAGATACGCAGTATTTT. This sequence joins TRBV7-9 and TRBJ2-3, with 9 bases that match TRBD2. Per germline, CDR1 SEHNR and CDR2 FQNEAQ (reference sequence). Losses at the gene ends were 0 bases for V and 5 bases for J; bases not matched to a gene: 3. This CDR3 contains 15 residues. Using reference TRBV7-9 and TRBJ2-3 for the parts outside the CDR3, the full variable domain is DTGVSQNPRHKITKRGQNVTFRCDPISEHNRLYWYRQTLGQGPEFLTYFQNEAQLEKSRLLSDRFSAERPKGSFSTLEIQRTEQGDSAMYLCASSLAVAGVDTQYFGPGTRLTVL.

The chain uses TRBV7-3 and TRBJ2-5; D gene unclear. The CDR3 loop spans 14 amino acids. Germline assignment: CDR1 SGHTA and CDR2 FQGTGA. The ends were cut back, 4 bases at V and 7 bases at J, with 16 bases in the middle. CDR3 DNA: TGTGCCAGCAGCTCGACCTTAAACCCGGGGACCCAGTACTTC. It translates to CASSSTLNPGTQYF.

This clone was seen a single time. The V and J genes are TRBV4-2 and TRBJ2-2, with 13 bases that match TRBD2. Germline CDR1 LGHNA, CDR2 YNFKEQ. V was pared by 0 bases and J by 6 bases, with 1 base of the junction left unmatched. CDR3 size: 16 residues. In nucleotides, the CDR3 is TGTGCCAGCAGCCAAGATGGGACTAGCGGGGCCGGGGAGCTGTTTTTT. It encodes CASSQDGTSGAGELFF.

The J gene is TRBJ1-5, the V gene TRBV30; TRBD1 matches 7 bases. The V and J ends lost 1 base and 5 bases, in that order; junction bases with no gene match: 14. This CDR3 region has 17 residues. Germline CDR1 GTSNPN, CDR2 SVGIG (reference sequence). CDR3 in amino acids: CAWSASLKTGLDQPQHF. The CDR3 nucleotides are TGTGCCTGGAGTGCGTCACTTAAGACAGGGCTGGATCAGCCCCAGCATTTT.

CDR3 protein: CASSRRQGSNEKLFF. CDR3 nucleotide sequence: TGTGCCAGCTCACGAAGACAGGGGAGTAACGAAAAACTGTTTTTT. This sequence joins TRBV18 and TRBJ1-4; TRBD1 agrees at 8 bases. V lost 4 bases and J lost 8; bases outside the gene matches: 9. This CDR3 spans 15 amino acids. Germline V CDR1 and CDR2: KGHSH, LQKENI.

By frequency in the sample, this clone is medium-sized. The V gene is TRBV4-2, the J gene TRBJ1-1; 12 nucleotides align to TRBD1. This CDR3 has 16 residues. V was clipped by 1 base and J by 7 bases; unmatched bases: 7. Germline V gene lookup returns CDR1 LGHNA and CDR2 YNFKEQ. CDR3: CASSQARDRGLNEAFF. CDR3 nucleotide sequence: TGTGCCAGCAGCCAAGCCCGGGACAGGGGGCTGAATGAAGCTTTCTTT.

CDR3 bases: TGTGCCAGCAGCTTGGACAGGGGCTCCTACAATGAGCAGTTCTTC. Translated: CASSLDRGSYNEQFF. The chain has TRBV5-4 and TRBJ2-1; 7 nucleotides match TRBD1. Germline CDR1 is SGHNT and CDR2 is YYREEE (reference sequence). This CDR3 has 15 amino acids. V shed 0 bases and J 0 bases; nucleotides not matched to a gene: 0.

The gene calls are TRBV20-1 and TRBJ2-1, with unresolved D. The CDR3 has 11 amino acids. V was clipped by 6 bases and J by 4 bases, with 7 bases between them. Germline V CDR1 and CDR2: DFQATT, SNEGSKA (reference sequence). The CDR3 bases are TGCAGTGCCAACCGTTACAATGAGCAGTTCTTC. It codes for CSANRYNEQFF.

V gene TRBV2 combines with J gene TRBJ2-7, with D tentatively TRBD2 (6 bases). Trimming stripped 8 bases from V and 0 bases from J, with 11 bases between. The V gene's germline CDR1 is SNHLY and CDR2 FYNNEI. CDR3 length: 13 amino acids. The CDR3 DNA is TGTGCCAGCGTGCGGGGTAGCTCCTACGAGCAGTACTTC. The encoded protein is CASVRGSSYEQYF.

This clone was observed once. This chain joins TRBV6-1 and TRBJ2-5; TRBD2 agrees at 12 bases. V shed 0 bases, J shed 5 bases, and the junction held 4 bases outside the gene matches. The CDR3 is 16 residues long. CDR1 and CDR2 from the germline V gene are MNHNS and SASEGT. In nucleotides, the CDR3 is TGTGCCAGCAGTGAAGCCGGACTAGCGGGGACGGAGACCCAGTACTTC. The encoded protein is CASSEAGLAGTETQYF.

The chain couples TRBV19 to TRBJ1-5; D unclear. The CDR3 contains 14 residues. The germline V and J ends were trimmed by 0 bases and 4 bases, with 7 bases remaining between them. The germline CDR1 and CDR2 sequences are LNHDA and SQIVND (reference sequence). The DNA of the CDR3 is TGTGCCAGTAGTATAGAACCCGGTAATCAGCCCCAGCATTTT. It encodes CASSIEPGNQPQHF.

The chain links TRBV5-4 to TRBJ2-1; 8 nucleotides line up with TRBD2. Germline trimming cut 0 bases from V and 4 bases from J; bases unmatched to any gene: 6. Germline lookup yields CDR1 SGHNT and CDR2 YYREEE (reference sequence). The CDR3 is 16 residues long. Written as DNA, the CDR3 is TGTGCCAGCAGCTTGGTCCTCTCGGGAGGGTACAATGAGCAGTTCTTC. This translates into CASSLVLSGGYNEQFF.

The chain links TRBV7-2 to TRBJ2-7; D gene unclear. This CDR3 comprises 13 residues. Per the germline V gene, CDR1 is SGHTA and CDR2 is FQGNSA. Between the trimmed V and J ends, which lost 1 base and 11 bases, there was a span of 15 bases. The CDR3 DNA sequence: TGTGCCAGCAGCTTAGACGGCCTGCGAAGGAAGTACTTC. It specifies CASSLDGLRRKYF. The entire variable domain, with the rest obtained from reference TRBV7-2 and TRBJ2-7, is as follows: GAGVSQSPSNKVTEKGKDVELRCDPISGHTALYWYRQSLGQGLEFLIYFQGNSAPDKSGLPSDRFSAERTGGSVSTLTIQRTQQEDSAVYLCASSLDGLRRKYFGPGTRLTVT.

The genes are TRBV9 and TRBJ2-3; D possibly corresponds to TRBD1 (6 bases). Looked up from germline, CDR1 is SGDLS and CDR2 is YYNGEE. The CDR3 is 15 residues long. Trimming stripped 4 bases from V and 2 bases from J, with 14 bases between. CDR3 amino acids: CASSPRDTLTDTQYF. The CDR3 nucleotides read TGTGCCAGCAGCCCCCGGGACACTCTCACAGATACGCAGTATTTT.

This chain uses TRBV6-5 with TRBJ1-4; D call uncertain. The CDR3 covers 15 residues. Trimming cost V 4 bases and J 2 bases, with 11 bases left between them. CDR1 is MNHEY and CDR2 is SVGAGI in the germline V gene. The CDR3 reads CASSFKGGTNEKLFF. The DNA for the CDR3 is TGTGCCAGCAGTTTTAAGGGCGGCACTAATGAAAAACTGTTTTTT.

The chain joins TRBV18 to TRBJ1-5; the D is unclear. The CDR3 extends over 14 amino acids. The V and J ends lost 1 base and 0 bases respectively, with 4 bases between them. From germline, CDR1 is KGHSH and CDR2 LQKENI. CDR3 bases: TGTGCCAGCTCACCACAAGATAGCAATCAGCCCCAGCATTTT. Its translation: CASSPQDSNQPQHF.

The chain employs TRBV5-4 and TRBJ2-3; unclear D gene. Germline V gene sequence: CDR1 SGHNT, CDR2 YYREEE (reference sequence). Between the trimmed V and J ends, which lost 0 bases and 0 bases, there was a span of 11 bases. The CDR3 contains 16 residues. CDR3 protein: CASSLDVGSSTDTQYF. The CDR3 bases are TGTGCCAGCAGCTTGGATGTCGGTTCTAGCACAGATACGCAGTATTTT.

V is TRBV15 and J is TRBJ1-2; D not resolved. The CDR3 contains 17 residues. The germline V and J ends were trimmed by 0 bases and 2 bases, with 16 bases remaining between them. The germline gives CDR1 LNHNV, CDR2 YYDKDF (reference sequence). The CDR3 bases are TGTGCCACCAGCAGAGATCTCCGGTCATTCGGGAACTATGGCTACACCTTC. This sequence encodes CATSRDLRSFGNYGYTF.

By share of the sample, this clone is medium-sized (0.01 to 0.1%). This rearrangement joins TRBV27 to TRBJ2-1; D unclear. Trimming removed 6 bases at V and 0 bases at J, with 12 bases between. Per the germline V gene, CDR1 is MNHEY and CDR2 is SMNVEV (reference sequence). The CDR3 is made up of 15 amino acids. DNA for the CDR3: TGTGCCAGCAGCCCAGATCGGAGCTCCTACAATGAGCAGTTCTTC. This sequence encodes CASSPDRSSYNEQFF.

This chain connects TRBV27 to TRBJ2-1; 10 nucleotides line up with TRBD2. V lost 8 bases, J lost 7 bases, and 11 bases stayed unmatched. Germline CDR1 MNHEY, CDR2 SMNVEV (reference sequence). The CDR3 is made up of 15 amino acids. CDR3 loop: CASYNGASGRNEQFF. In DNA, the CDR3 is TGTGCCAGCTATAACGGGGCTAGCGGGAGAAATGAGCAGTTCTTC.